This T cell receptor (beta chain) was identified in a study of neurological immune-mediated disorders. Looked up from germline, CDR1 is DFQATT and CDR2 is SNEGSKA (reference sequence). The V end lost 0 bases, the J end lost 3 bases, and 15 bases lay between the germline ends. The CDR3 consists of 15 residues. This clonotype was observed a handful of times. Regarding time point: longitudinal time-point 1 (baseline). A single record per CDR3 protein comes from TCRdb applying MiXCR to the 5' RACE reads. The sample consists of about 49,000 distinct CDR3 sequences, 8% to 10% of them appearing once. The genes are TRBV20-1 and TRBJ2-7; possible D gene TRBD2, 6 bases. The sequenced sample was PBMCs. This clonotype was obtained from a woman aged 40 to 50 in good health. CDR3 nucleotides: TGCAGTGCTAGAGATCGAGGAGGGAACGGCTACGAGCAGTACTTC. Protein: CSARDRGGNGYEQYF.